These 17 T cell receptor beta chains originate from one sample sequenced in a study of blood T cell repertoires in COVID-19. Generated by immunoSEQ multiplex PCR, the TCRdb table keeps only in-frame clones and is missing some. Of roughly 150,000 clones in the sample, 65% to 90% were seen once. The specimen was peripheral blood. All receptors come from a woman between 50 and 59 years old in a cohort sampled during active or convalescent COVID-19.

The chain recombines TRBV5-8 with TRBJ2-1; a possible D gene is TRBD2 (5 bases). The V gene's germline CDR1 is SGHTS and CDR2 YDEGEE. The CDR3 is 15 amino acids. V was pared by 4 bases and J by 5 bases, with 16 bases between. DNA of the CDR3: TGTGCCAGCAGCCAAGGGTTAGCAGCGGACAATGAGCAGTTCTTC. Translated, it gives CASSQGLAADNEQFF.

The chain uses TRBV18 and TRBJ2-7, with 11 bases aligning to TRBD2. From germline, CDR1 is KGHSH and CDR2 LQKENI. Losses at the gene ends were 0 bases for V and 5 bases for J; bases not matched to a gene: 3. The CDR3 runs 15 residues. The CDR3 coding sequence is TGTGCCAGCTCACCACCTAGCGGGGGGGATCACGAGCAGTACTTC. Amino acids: CASSPPSGGDHEQYF.

This rearrangement joins TRBV19 to TRBJ1-5; TRBD1 matches 8 bases. From germline, CDR1 is LNHDA and CDR2 SQIVND (reference sequence). Unmatched junction bases numbered 4, after V lost 3 bases and J lost 6 bases. The CDR3 has 14 amino acids. As DNA, the CDR3 is TGTGCCAGTAGTATCAGGGGGCCGGTTCAGCCCCAGCATTTT. Protein sequence: CASSIRGPVQPQHF.

The chain carries TRBV9 and TRBJ2-1; 12 bases agree with TRBD2. V trimming: 7 bases; J trimming: 8 bases; junction bases outside the gene matches: 10. The CDR3 has 15 residues. Germline-derived CDR1 and CDR2 are SGDLS and YYNGEE. CDR3 sequence reads: CASESSGGAVDEQFF. The DNA for the CDR3 is TGTGCCAGCGAATCTAGCGGGGGGGCTGTAGATGAGCAGTTCTTC.

The count of this clone is one. The chain combines TRBV4-1 with TRBJ1-6; the D gene is possibly TRBD1 (6 bases). This CDR3 has 17 amino acids. CDR1 MGHRA and CDR2 YSYEKL come from the germline V gene. The V end lost 0 bases, the J end lost 4 bases, and 13 bases lay between the germline ends. CDR3 residues: CASSQEVGAPYNSPLHF. DNA of the CDR3: TGCGCCAGCAGCCAAGAAGTGGGGGCTCCTTATAATTCACCCCTCCACTTT.

This clone was counted once. This rearrangement joins TRBV27 to TRBJ2-7; 7 nucleotides line up with TRBD1. The junction had 3 bases not matched to a gene; V was cut back by 3 bases and J by 4 bases. The CDR3 extends over 13 amino acids. From germline, CDR1 is MNHEY and CDR2 SMNVEV (reference sequence). Here the CDR3 DNA reads TGTGCCAGCAGTTTTGGGACAGAGTACGAGCAGTACTTC. Protein sequence: CASSFGTEYEQYF.

The genes are TRBV10-3 and TRBJ2-7, with D possibly matching TRBD2 (6 bases). The V and J ends lost 5 bases and 5 bases respectively, with 16 bases between them. The CDR3 runs 14 residues. Germline V gene sequence: CDR1 ENHRY, CDR2 SYGVKD. CDR3 sequence reads: CAISLQGGPNEQYF. The CDR3 region has the DNA TGTGCCATCAGTCTGCAGGGAGGCCCAAACGAGCAGTACTTC.

In nucleotides, the CDR3 is TGTGCCATCAGTGAGTCTAATACGCAGGGTTGGTATGGCTACACCTTC. Encoded protein: CAISESNTQGWYGYTF. The gene calls are TRBV10-3 and TRBJ1-2; D may be TRBD1 (5 bases). Germline CDR1 reads ENHRY; CDR2 reads SYGVKD. Trimming took 0 bases from V and 5 from J, leaving 16 bases between them. This CDR3 has 16 amino acids.

The chain joins TRBV3-1 (or the pseudogene TRBV3-2) to TRBJ1-3; TRBD1 is a possible D gene (6 bases). The CDR3 is made up of 18 amino acids. Germline CDR1 reads LGHDT; CDR2 reads YNNKEL (reference sequence). Trimming pared 2 bases from V and 2 bases from J, leaving 19 bases between. CDR3 DNA: TGTGCCAGCAGCCAACTCACCACAGGGACGCGAGCTGGAAACACCATATATTTT. Translating gives CASSQLTTGTRAGNTIYF.

In its sample, this clone is medium-sized. V is TRBV3-1 (or the pseudogene TRBV3-2) and J is TRBJ1-5, with TRBD1 as a possible D gene (6 bases). The CDR3 extends over 14 amino acids. V was cut by 4 bases and J by 6 bases, with 13 bases left in between. Per germline, CDR1 LGHDT and CDR2 YNNKEL (reference sequence). In DNA form, the CDR3 reads TGTGCCAGCAGCCCCCAGGGGATTAGTCAGCCCCAGCATTTT. It codes for CASSPQGISQPQHF.

The V call is TRBV18, the J call TRBJ1-2; D uncertain. This CDR3 has 11 amino acids. The ends were cut back, 4 bases at V and 6 bases at J, with 6 bases in the middle. Per germline, CDR1 KGHSH and CDR2 LQKENI. The CDR3 region has the DNA TGTGCCAGCTCACAGGGAGATGGCTACACCTTC. Its protein is CASSQGDGYTF.

The chain has TRBV24-1 and TRBJ2-2; 9 nucleotides align to TRBD1. Per germline, CDR1 KGHDR and CDR2 SFDVKD. V dropped 12 bases and J dropped 4; count of bases not matched to a gene: 11. CDR3 length: 15 residues. The CDR3 nucleotides read TGTGCCGAACACCGGGACAGGGAACGCACCGGGGAGCTGTTTTTT. It translates to CAEHRDRERTGELFF.

This chain links TRBV11-2 with TRBJ1-6; TRBD1 is a possible D gene (6 bases). The CDR3 has 14 amino acids. Per germline, CDR1 SGHAT and CDR2 FQNNGV. V lost 4 bases and J lost 4, with 8 bases in between. This CDR3 reads CASSYGQYNSPLHF. CDR3 sequence (DNA): TGTGCCAGCAGCTACGGACAGTATAATTCACCCCTCCACTTT.

This clone was seen only once. The chain combines TRBV9 with TRBJ2-1; 7 bases agree with TRBD1. Germline CDR1 SGDLS, CDR2 YYNGEE. Trimming at V came to 4 bases and at J to 6 bases, leaving 13 bases not matched to a gene. There are 16 residues in the CDR3. The DNA for the CDR3 is TGTGCCAGCAGCATCCGACAGGGATCCACTTCCAATGAGCAGTTCTTC. Translating gives CASSIRQGSTSNEQFF.

The chain links TRBV18 to TRBJ1-5; D gene ambiguous. Germline values: CDR1 KGHSH, CDR2 LQKENI. V was trimmed by 6 bases and J by 6 bases, leaving 15 bases between them. The CDR3 loop spans 14 amino acids. For the CDR3, the DNA is TGTGCCAGCTCTCAAAACAAGGCTAGTCAGCCCCAGCATTTT. Protein sequence: CASSQNKASQPQHF.

The V and J genes are TRBV6-6 and TRBJ1-1, with D unclear. The V gene lost 2 bases and the J gene lost 2 bases, with 9 bases spanning the gap. Per the germline V gene, CDR1 is MNHNY and CDR2 is SVGAGI (reference sequence). The CDR3 length is 14 residues. The CDR3 sequence is CASSYLADNTEAFF. The CDR3 nucleotides read TGTGCCAGCAGTTACCTCGCGGATAACACTGAAGCTTTCTTT.

Here the CDR3 DNA reads TGTGCCAGCAGCTTATCGGGTAAAGAGACCCAGTACTTC. Translation: CASSLSGKETQYF. This chain uses TRBV7-2 with TRBJ2-5; no clear D gene. Trimming removed 2 bases at V and 3 bases at J, with 7 bases between. The CDR3 runs 13 residues. Per the germline V gene, CDR1 is SGHTA and CDR2 is FQGNSA.